This TCR beta chain was observed in a study of shared clonotypes between healthy human individuals. General study findings and limits: Limitation of the genetic and exposure-history diversity represented came from the few donors.

With respect to this clone: Antigen unknown. This same CDR3 is encoded by further DNA sequences in the sample.

Profiled with immunoSEQ multiplex PCR; TCRdb holds only in-frame clones, not every one. The table has about half a million clones, almost 80% seen once. The CDR3 is 14 amino acids. Germline-derived CDR1 and CDR2 are MRHNA and SNTAGT. The ends were cut back, 5 bases at V and 8 bases at J, with 18 bases in the middle. The J gene is TRBJ1-1, the V gene TRBV6-4; D perhaps matches TRBD1 (5 bases). The clonotype was recovered from a woman between 40 and 50 years old in good health. Some clones in this sample may be carry-over from other donors' samples. The sample comprised PBMCs. The chain's CDR3 is CASSLNGQSHEAFF. For the CDR3, the DNA is TGTGCCAGCAGTCTAAACGGACAATCCCACGAAGCTTTCTTT.